The entry below describes one T cell receptor (beta chain). This sample is drawn from a study of T cells expressing NK-cell markers. TCRdb reprocessed the 5' RACE reads; each CDR3 protein has one entry and no DNA is given. The listing contains about 460,000 distinct CDR3 sequences. This CDR3 has 15 residues. The rearrangement uses TRBV12-3 or TRBV12-4 and TRBJ2-3; the D gene TCRdb calls, TRBD2, cannot be checked with no DNA. This sequence originates from a woman in her 50s in good health. Material for sequencing was blood T cells: a sorted CD56 or NKG2C T cell subset, CD4+ or CD8+ T cells, or bulk PBMC T cells (not recorded which). CDR3 region: CASSFLAGYEDTQYF.